These T cell receptor beta chains were read from a single sample in a study of chemoradiotherapy in HPV16-positive cancers. The method was immunoSEQ multiplex PCR; TCRdb's version includes in-frame clones alone and lacks a portion of them. The table lists some 14,000 clones, around 77% of them singletons. The biological material was taken from a patient who underwent chemoradiotherapy. These receptors all come from a human donor with HPV-associated anogenital cancer. CDR3s include the opening cysteine and the closing phenylalanine or tryptophan. The order of the fields is J gene, D gene, V gene, clone size, CDR3 protein, CDR3 DNA. A D gene is named only where the DNA matches it firmly. Clone size is given for some rows only: seen once, a few or many times, or a class if the clone is expanded.

TRBJ1-1 | - | TRBV28 | - | CASSPTANTEAFF | TGTGCCAGCAGTCCCACAGCGAACACTGAAGCTTTCTTT
TRBJ1-1 | - | TRBV30 | - | CAWNDEGDPNTEAFF | TGTGCCTGGAATGACGAGGGGGACCCGAACACTGAAGCTTTCTTT
TRBJ1-2 | - | TRBV7-2 | - | CASSSRTGGYTF | TGTGCCAGCAGCTCCCGGACCGGTGGCTACACCTTC
TRBJ2-5 | - | TRBV21-1 | - | CASRLTRLRYQETQYF | TGTGCCAGCAGACTCACGAGACTTAGGTACCAAGAGACCCAGTACTTC
TRBJ1-6 | - | TRBV5-6 | - | CASSLDRNSPLHF | TGTGCCAGCAGCTTGGACAGAAATTCACCCCTCCACTTT
TRBJ2-6 | - | TRBV5-1 | - | CASSFGSGANVLTF | TGCGCCAGCAGCTTCGGCTCTGGGGCCAACGTCCTGACTTTC
TRBJ2-3 | - | TRBV9 | - | CASSRDSRSTDTQYF | TGTGCCAGCAGCCGGGACTCCCGGAGCACAGATACGCAGTATTTT
TRBJ1-6 | TRBD1 | TRBV10-3 | once | CAIRQTGEDSPLHF | TGTGCCATCAGGCAGACAGGGGAGGACTCACCCCTCCACTTT
TRBJ2-7 | - | TRBV7-9 | - | CASSPRATGYSYEQYF | TGTGCCAGCAGCCCCCGAGCGACAGGTTACTCCTACGAGCAGTACTTC
TRBJ1-1 | - | TRBV5-1 | - | CASRLGGNTEAFF | TGCGCCAGCCGCCTCGGCGGGAACACTGAAGCTTTCTTT
TRBJ1-2 | - | TRBV14 | - | CASSQDGTYGYTF | TGTGCCAGCAGCCAAGACGGGACCTATGGCTACACCTTC
TRBJ1-4 | - | TRBV4-3 | few | CASSQSTGRGNEKLFF | TGCGCCAGCAGCCAGTCGACGGGCCGGGGTAATGAAAAACTGTTTTTT
TRBJ2-1 | - | TRBV7-2 | - | CASSLSRNNEQFF | TGTGCCAGCAGCTTAAGTCGGAACAATGAGCAGTTCTTC
TRBJ2-1 | TRBD2 | TRBV5-1 | - | CASSLQIAGGSYNEQFF | TGCGCCAGCAGCTTGCAAATCGCGGGGGGGTCCTACAATGAGCAGTTCTTC
TRBJ1-4 | - | TRBV7-2 | once | CASSLGGQEEKLFF | TGTGCCAGCAGCTTGGGGGGGCAGGAGGAAAAACTGTTTTTT
TRBJ2-5 | TRBD2 | TRBV7-2 | - | CASSRGEGWETQYF | TGTGCCAGCAGCCGAGGGGAGGGATGGGAGACCCAGTACTTC
TRBJ2-7 | - | TRBV25-1 | - | CASSDPRGGTYEQYF | TGTGCCAGCAGTGACCCTCGTGGGGGGACCTACGAGCAGTACTTC
TRBJ1-5 | - | TRBV30 | few | CAWSVRSNQPQHF | TGTGCCTGGAGTGTACGGTCCAATCAGCCCCAGCATTTT
TRBJ1-5 | TRBD1 | TRBV19 | few | CASSMRGGQPQHF | TGTGCCAGTAGTATGAGAGGGGGCCAGCCCCAGCATTTT
TRBJ1-2 | - | TRBV4-1 | - | CASSQEKGIWANYGYTF | TGCGCCAGCAGCCAAGAGAAGGGGATCTGGGCTAACTATGGCTACACCTTC
TRBJ2-7 | - | TRBV7-8 | - | CASSPGGRDGSYEQYF | TGTGCCAGCAGCCCTGGGGGCAGGGACGGCTCCTACGAGCAGTACTTC
TRBJ2-5 | - | TRBV25-1 | - | CASSEFKAVQETQYF | TGTGCCAGCAGTGAATTCAAGGCGGTCCAAGAGACCCAGTACTTC
TRBJ2-1 | - | TRBV6-5 | - | CASRPGGGYNEQFF | TGTGCCAGCAGGCCCGGAGGGGGGTACAATGAGCAGTTCTTC
TRBJ1-6 | - | TRBV5-4 | few | CASSLGDSYNSPLHF | TGTGCCAGCAGCTTGGGCGACAGCTATAATTCACCCCTCCACTTT
TRBJ1-4 | - | TRBV7-2 | - | CASSLRSGEKLFF | TGTGCCAGCAGCTTAAGGTCTGGTGAAAAACTGTTTTTT
TRBJ1-3 | - | TRBV7-3 | - | CASSPEGDGNTIYF | TGTGCCAGCAGCCCCGAGGGGGACGGAAACACCATATATTTT
TRBJ2-3 | - | TRBV6-5 | - | CASTSGHTQYF | TGTGCCAGCACCTCAGGCCATACGCAGTATTTT
TRBJ1-3 | - | TRBV28 | - | CAVQGLSGNTIYF | TGTGCCGTACAGGGTTTGTCTGGAAACACCATATATTTT
TRBJ1-5 | TRBD1 | TRBV27 | - | CASRLGQGGNQPQHF | TGTGCCAGCAGACTCGGACAGGGTGGAAATCAGCCCCAGCATTTT
TRBJ2-7 | TRBD1 | TRBV4-3 | - | CASSPGTGGSEQYF | TGCGCCAGCAGCCCCGGGACAGGGGGAAGCGAGCAGTACTTC
TRBJ2-6 | - | TRBV7-6 | - | CASSLDPAGANVLTF | TGTGCCAGCAGCTTAGACCCAGCTGGGGCCAACGTCCTGACTTTC
TRBJ1-1 | - | TRBV19 | - | CASTKNTEAFF | TGTGCCAGTACCAAAAACACTGAAGCTTTCTTT
TRBJ1-1 | - | TRBV9 | - | CASSSKGNTEAFF | TGTGCCAGCAGCTCAAAGGGGAACACTGAAGCTTTCTTT
TRBJ1-5 | - | TRBV9 | - | CASSVGPGSNQPQHF | TGTGCCAGCAGCGTAGGACCAGGGAGCAATCAGCCCCAGCATTTT
TRBJ1-2 | - | TRBV19 | - | CASRSQGDYGYTF | TGTGCCAGTAGGTCTCAGGGTGACTATGGCTACACCTTC
TRBJ2-7 | - | TRBV11-3 | - | CASSLDVPQATYEQYF | TGTGCCAGCAGCTTAGATGTGCCCCAGGCGACCTACGAGCAGTACTTC
TRBJ1-2 | - | TRBV6-5 | - | CASSFLGGGYTF | TGTGCCAGCAGCTTCCTAGGTGGTGGCTACACCTTC
TRBJ1-1 | TRBD1 | TRBV7-9 | - | CASSLLGTGITEAFF | TGTGCCAGCAGCTTACTGGGGACAGGGATCACTGAAGCTTTCTTT